The rows below give T cell receptor beta chains drawn from one sample of a study of tumor and adjacent non-tumor tissue in lung cancer. TCRdb fed the multiplex PCR reads into MiXCR, producing one record per CDR3 protein. The sample has 110,000 or so distinct CDR3 sequences, 75% seen once. The specimen sequenced was lung tumor tissue. The receptors here all came from a woman aged 55-75 years with non-small cell lung cancer. The CDR3 runs from the conserved cysteine through the conserved F or W.

V: TRBV4-3; CDR3: CASSQGSSGTYEQYF
V: TRBV11-1; CDR3: CASSRDHYAETFF
V: TRBV20-1; CDR3: CSASVVSYDQYF
V: TRBV11-2; CDR3: CASSLFSSWNDDQDF
V: TRBV11-1; CDR3: CARNSYRVTEAFF
V: TRBV11-2; CDR3: CAGSVRTGTGNNEQFF
V: TRBV6-2/TRBV6-3; CDR3: CTSVLGANYGYTF
V: TRBV4-2; CDR3: CASSQKGGTEPTEAFF
V: TRBV4-1; CDR3: CASSQESGRTSYNEQFF
V: TRBV20-1; CDR3: CSASGLNTEAFF